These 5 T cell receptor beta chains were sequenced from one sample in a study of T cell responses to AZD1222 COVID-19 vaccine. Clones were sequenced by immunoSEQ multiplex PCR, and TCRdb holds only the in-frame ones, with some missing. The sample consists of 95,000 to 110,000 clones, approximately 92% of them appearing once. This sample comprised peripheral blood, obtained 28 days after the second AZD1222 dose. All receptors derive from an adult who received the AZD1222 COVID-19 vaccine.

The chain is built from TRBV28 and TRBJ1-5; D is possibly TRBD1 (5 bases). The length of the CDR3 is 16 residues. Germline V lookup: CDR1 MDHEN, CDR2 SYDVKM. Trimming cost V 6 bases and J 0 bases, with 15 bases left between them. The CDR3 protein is CASSFHRQNSNQPQHF. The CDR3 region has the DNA TGTGCCAGCAGCTTCCACCGACAGAATAGCAATCAGCCCCAGCATTTT.

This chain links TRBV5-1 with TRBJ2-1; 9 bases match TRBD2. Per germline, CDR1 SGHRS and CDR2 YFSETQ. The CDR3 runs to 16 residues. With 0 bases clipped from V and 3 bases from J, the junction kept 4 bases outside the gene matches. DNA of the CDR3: TGCGCCAGCAGCTTGGCGGAGCGGGAGGACTACAATGAGCAGTTCTTC. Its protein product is CASSLAEREDYNEQFF.

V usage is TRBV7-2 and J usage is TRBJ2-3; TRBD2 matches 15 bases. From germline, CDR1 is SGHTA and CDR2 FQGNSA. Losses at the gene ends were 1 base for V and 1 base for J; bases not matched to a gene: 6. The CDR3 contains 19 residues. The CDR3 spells CASSLEGLAGGRGTDTQYF. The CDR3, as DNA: TGTGCCAGCAGCTTAGAGGGACTAGCGGGGGGCAGGGGCACAGATACGCAGTATTTT.

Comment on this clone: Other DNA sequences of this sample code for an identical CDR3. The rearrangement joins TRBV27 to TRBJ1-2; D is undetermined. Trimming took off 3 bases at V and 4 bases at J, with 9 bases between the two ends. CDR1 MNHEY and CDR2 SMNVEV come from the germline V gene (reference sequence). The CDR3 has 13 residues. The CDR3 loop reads CASSFGVGYGYTF. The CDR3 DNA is TGTGCCAGCAGTTTTGGTGTTGGCTATGGCTACACCTTC.

CDR3 region: CASGLRQGAFGELFF. The CDR3 DNA reads as TGTGCTAGTGGTTTGAGACAGGGGGCATTCGGGGAGCTGTTTTTT. This rearrangement joins TRBV12-5 to TRBJ2-2, with 10 bases lining up with TRBD1. V shed 2 bases, J shed 7 bases, and the junction held 4 bases outside the gene matches. Germline V gene lookup returns CDR1 LGHNT and CDR2 FRNRAP. This CDR3 has 15 residues. Based on the CDR3 plus reference TRBV12-5 and TRBJ2-2, the full variable domain is DARVTQTPRHKVTEMGQEVTMRCQPILGHNTVFWYRQTMMQGLELLAYFRNRAPLDDSGMPKDRFSAEMPDATLATLKIQPSEPRDSAVYFCASGLRQGAFGELFFGEGSRLTVL.